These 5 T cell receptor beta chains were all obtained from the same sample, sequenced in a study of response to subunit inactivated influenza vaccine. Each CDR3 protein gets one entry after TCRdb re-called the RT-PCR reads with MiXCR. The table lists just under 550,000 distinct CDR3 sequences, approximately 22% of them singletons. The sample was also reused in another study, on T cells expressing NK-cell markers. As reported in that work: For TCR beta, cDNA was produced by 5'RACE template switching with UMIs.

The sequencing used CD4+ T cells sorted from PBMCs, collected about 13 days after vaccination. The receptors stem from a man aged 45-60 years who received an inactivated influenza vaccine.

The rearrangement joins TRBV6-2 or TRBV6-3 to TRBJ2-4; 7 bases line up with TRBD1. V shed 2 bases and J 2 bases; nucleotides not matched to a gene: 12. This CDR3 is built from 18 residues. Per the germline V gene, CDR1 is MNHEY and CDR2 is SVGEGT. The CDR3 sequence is CASSYPTADRVSKNIQYF. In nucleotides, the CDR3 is TGTGCCAGCAGTTACCCCACAGCCGACAGGGTTTCCAAAAACATTCAGTACTTC.

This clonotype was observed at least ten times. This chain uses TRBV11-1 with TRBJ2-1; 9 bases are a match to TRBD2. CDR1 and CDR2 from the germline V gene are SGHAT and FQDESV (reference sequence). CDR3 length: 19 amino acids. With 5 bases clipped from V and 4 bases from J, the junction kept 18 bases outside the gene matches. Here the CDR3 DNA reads TGTGCCAGCAGCCCCCGGCCTCTTCGGACTAGCGTAGGGTACAATGAGCAGTTCTTC. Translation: CASSPRPLRTSVGYNEQFF.

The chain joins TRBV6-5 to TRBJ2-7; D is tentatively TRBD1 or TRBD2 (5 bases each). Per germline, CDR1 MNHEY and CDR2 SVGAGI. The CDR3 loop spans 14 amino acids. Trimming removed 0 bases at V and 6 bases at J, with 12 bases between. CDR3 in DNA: TGTGCCAGCAGTTACTCGACATTGAGGGGCGAGCAGTACTTC. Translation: CASSYSTLRGEQYF.

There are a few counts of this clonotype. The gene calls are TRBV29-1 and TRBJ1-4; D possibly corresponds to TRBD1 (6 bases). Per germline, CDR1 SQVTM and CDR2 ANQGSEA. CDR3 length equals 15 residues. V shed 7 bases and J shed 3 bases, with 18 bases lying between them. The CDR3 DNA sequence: TGCAGCGCGACTGGGACCGCAGGGGCTAATGAAAAACTGTTTTTT. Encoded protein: CSATGTAGANEKLFF.

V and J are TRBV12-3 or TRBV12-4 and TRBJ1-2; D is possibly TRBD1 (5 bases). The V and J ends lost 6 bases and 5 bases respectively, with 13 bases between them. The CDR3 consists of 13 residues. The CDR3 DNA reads TGTGCCAGCAGGGACATGAGCCCTTATGGCTACACCTTC. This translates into CASRDMSPYGYTF.